The 22 T cell receptor beta chains listed next were all sequenced from one sample in a study of patients and donors after allogeneic stem cell transplantation. TCRdb recomputed calls from the RT-PCR reads with MiXCR, one row per CDR3 protein. Among over 130,000 distinct CDR3 sequences, over 30% were seen once, and the ten largest hold less than 60%. The material sequenced was blood, either unsorted or a sorted T cell fraction (not recorded which). The receptors shown here come from a human donor who was either an allogeneic HSCT recipient or a stem cell or donor lymphocyte infusion donor (not recorded which). It is not recorded whose cells these are; they may come from a transplant donor.

This clonotype has only a few counts. The chain uses TRBV20-1 and TRBJ1-4; D is undetermined. From germline, CDR1 is DFQATT and CDR2 SNEGSKA (reference sequence). The length of the CDR3 is 14 residues. V lost 3 bases and J 3 bases, leaving 11 bases between the germline ends. DNA of the CDR3: TGCAGTGCTAGGCGCCCGGTCCCTAATGAAAAACTGTTTTTT. The encoded protein is CSARRPVPNEKLFF.

V gene TRBV15 combines with J gene TRBJ1-3, with 9 nucleotides matching TRBD1. J was trimmed by 3 bases and V by 0 bases; bases with no gene match: 12. Germline-derived CDR1 and CDR2 are LNHNV and YYDKDF (reference sequence). The CDR3 runs 19 residues. The CDR3 loop is CATSRDLTKTGGSGNTIYF. The CDR3, as DNA: TGTGCCACCAGCAGAGATTTGACAAAAACAGGGGGCAGTGGAAACACCATATATTTT.

This clonotype was found once. This chain connects TRBV9 to TRBJ1-5; the D gene is possibly TRBD1 (6 bases). The length of the CDR3 is 14 residues. The ends were cut back, 5 bases at V and 7 bases at J, with 16 bases in the middle. Germline loops: CDR1 SGDLS, CDR2 YYNGEE. Here the CDR3 DNA reads TGTGCCAGCAGTGCAGGGGCAGGAGGCCAGCCCCAGCATTTT. Its translation is CASSAGAGGQPQHF.

This clonotype was seen a single time. A much larger clone lies one base from this, so it may be a read error. This chain connects TRBV29-1 to TRBJ1-1; D gene ambiguous. The CDR3 totals 12 residues. The germline CDR1 and CDR2 sequences are SQVTM and ANQGSEA. In DNA, the CDR3 is TGCAGCGTTGTAGGAGGAAAAACTGGAGCTTTCTTT. Translated, it gives CSVVGGKTGAFF.

This clonotype has at least ten counts. V and J are TRBV6-6 and TRBJ1-1; D is ambiguous. V was cut by 9 bases and J by 4 bases, with 18 bases left in between. Germline assignment: CDR1 MNHNY and CDR2 SVGAGI (reference sequence). The CDR3 has 14 residues. CDR3 DNA: TGTGCCAGTTCGCCTGAATGGGGAGCCACTGAAGCTTTCTTT. Translated, it gives CASSPEWGATEAFF.

The chain combines TRBV6-2 or TRBV6-3 with TRBJ2-7; D might be TRBD2 (6 bases). The germline V gene encodes CDR1 MNHEY and CDR2 SVGEGT. The CDR3 runs to 15 residues. Trimming took 2 bases from V and 2 from J, leaving 13 bases between them. The CDR3 sequence is CASSYRRSGAYEQYF. The CDR3 region has the DNA TGTGCCAGCAGTTACCGGAGGTCGGGGGCCTACGAGCAGTACTTC.

V usage is TRBV6-5 and J usage is TRBJ1-1; D is unclear. Trimming shortened V by 5 bases and J by 2 bases, and 21 bases separated the two germline ends. This CDR3 has 17 residues. Germline V gene data show CDR1 as MNHEY and CDR2 as SVGAGI. CDR3 sequence reads: CASSLPPGSHLNTEAFF. The CDR3 DNA reads TGTGCCAGCAGTCTCCCCCCGGGGTCCCATTTAAACACTGAAGCTTTCTTT.

The V call is TRBV30, the J call TRBJ2-4; D gene ambiguous. V lost 8 bases and J 12 bases, leaving 17 bases between the germline ends. Germline CDR1 GTSNPN, CDR2 SVGIG (reference sequence). The CDR3 extends over 11 amino acids. The CDR3 sequence: CAVEIGTGQYF. DNA for the CDR3: TGTGCCGTGGAAATCGGCACTGGTCAGTACTTC.

This clonotype occurred once. In DNA, the CDR3 is TGTGCCAGCAGTACAGCAGGGCTTTATGGCAATCAGCCCCAGCATTTT. Its translation: CASSTAGLYGNQPQHF. The chain carries TRBV28 and TRBJ1-5, with D possibly TRBD1 on 5 matching bases. Deletions cut 5 bases from V and 2 bases from J, with 16 bases between. The CDR3 extends over 16 amino acids. Germline V gene sequence: CDR1 MDHEN, CDR2 SYDVKM.

J is TRBJ2-2 and V is TRBV12-3 or TRBV12-4; the D gene could be TRBD1 or TRBD2 (5 bases each). CDR3 size: 14 residues. V was pared by 2 bases and J by 6 bases, with 10 bases between. In nucleotides, the CDR3 is TGTGCCAGCAGTTTAAATTGGGGGTCCGGGGAGCTGTTTTTT. Protein product: CASSLNWGSGELFF.

This clonotype was observed a handful of times. The chain combines TRBV6-2 or TRBV6-3 with TRBJ1-5; the match to TRBD1 covers 7 bases. After removal of 4 bases from V and 6 bases from J, the junction contained 12 bases not matched to a gene. The CDR3 is 16 residues long. Germline V gene sequence: CDR1 MNHEY, CDR2 SVGEGT. The CDR3: CASSSLRGRRGQPQHF. CDR3 nucleotides: TGTGCCAGCAGTTCGTTGAGGGGGCGCCGGGGTCAGCCCCAGCATTTT.

This clonotype was picked up a small number of times. This chain joins TRBV11-2 and TRBJ2-1; 11 bases agree with TRBD2. Germline CDR1 and CDR2: SGHAT and FQNNGV. With V trimmed by 3 bases and J by 7 bases, 8 bases remained unmatched. The CDR3 extends over 16 amino acids. The CDR3 here is CASSFPGLAGGNEQFF. The CDR3, as DNA: TGTGCCAGCAGCTTCCCCGGACTAGCGGGTGGTAATGAGCAGTTCTTC.

The V call is TRBV28, the J call TRBJ1-4; D might be TRBD1 (6 bases). The CDR3 contains 13 residues. CDR1 is MDHEN and CDR2 is SYDVKM in the germline V gene. V lost 5 bases, J lost 14 bases, and 18 bases lay in between. The CDR3 is CASSPLGQSVLFF. In nucleotides, the CDR3 is TGTGCCAGCAGTCCCCTCGGACAGTCTGTTCTGTTTTTT.

There are a few counts of this clonotype. The chain is built from TRBV5-1 and TRBJ1-6; D perhaps matches TRBD1 (5 bases). This CDR3 comprises 15 residues. From germline, CDR1 is SGHRS and CDR2 YFSETQ. Trimming shortened V by 4 bases and J by 7 bases, and 15 bases separated the two germline ends. CDR3 bases: TGCGCCAGCAGCGACGCTCTTGGGGGGAATTCACCCCTCCACTTT. Its protein product is CASSDALGGNSPLHF.

This clonotype was seen only a few times. The V call is TRBV3-1, the J call TRBJ1-1; D might be TRBD1 (5 bases). Trimming cost V 8 bases and J 6 bases, with 22 bases left between them. Germline V gives CDR1 LGHDT, CDR2 YNNKEL (reference sequence). The CDR3 is 15 residues long. The DNA of the CDR3 is TGTGCCAGCTCCTTTCGCCGACAGCGAGCCGCTGAAGCTTTCTTT. Translated: CASSFRRQRAAEAFF.

This rearrangement joins TRBV20-1 to TRBJ2-3; D remains ambiguous. The CDR3 loop spans 12 amino acids. Germline assignment: CDR1 DFQATT and CDR2 SNEGSKA (reference sequence). Trimming took 1 base from V and 3 from J, leaving 5 bases between them. The CDR3 is CSARGPTDTQYF. CDR3 coding DNA: TGCAGTGCTAGAGGACCGACAGATACGCAGTATTTT.

V and J are TRBV5-1 and TRBJ1-2, with 8 bases aligning to TRBD1. Germline-derived CDR1 and CDR2 are SGHRS and YFSETQ. The CDR3 length is 13 residues. J gave up 4 bases and V 4 bases, and 3 bases lay outside the gene matches. The CDR3 is CASSITGGYGYTF. The CDR3 nucleotides read TGCGCCAGCAGCATTACAGGGGGCTATGGCTACACCTTC. Supplemented by reference TRBV5-1 and TRBJ1-2, the full variable domain reads KAGVTQTPRYLIKTRGQQVTLSCSPISGHRSVSWYQQTPGQGLQFLFEYFSETQRNKGNFPGRFSGRQFSNSRSEMNVSTLELGDSALYLCASSITGGYGYTFGSGTRLTVV.

The chain has TRBV2 and TRBJ2-7; TRBD1 might be the D (5 bases). V was clipped by 5 bases and J by 3 bases, with 5 bases between them. This CDR3 comprises 11 residues. Looked up from germline, CDR1 is SNHLY and CDR2 is FYNNEI. In DNA form, the CDR3 reads TGTGCCAGCAGTACAGGCTACGAGCAGTACTTC. This codes for CASSTGYEQYF.

CDR3 in DNA: TGTGCCAGCAGAACGTCCCTGGCGTTCCCTGGTCAGCCCCAGCATTTT. It encodes CASRTSLAFPGQPQHF. J is TRBJ1-5 and V is TRBV12-3 or TRBV12-4, with D uncertain. The CDR3 runs to 16 residues. The V and J ends lost 6 bases and 6 bases respectively, with 21 bases between them.

This clonotype was observed a handful of times. This chain links TRBV5-4 with TRBJ1-2; tentative D call: TRBD1 (5 bases). The germline V gene has CDR1 SGHNT and CDR2 YYREEE (reference sequence). The length of the CDR3 is 17 residues. Trimming took off 4 bases at V and 0 bases at J, with 19 bases between the two ends. The CDR3 reads CASSPGTDLPANYGYTF. CDR3 in DNA: TGTGCCAGCAGCCCAGGGACGGATCTTCCCGCTAACTATGGCTACACCTTC.

The V and J genes are TRBV6-5 and TRBJ1-5; no firm D call. Trimming cost V 0 bases and J 6 bases, with 6 bases left between them. CDR1 MNHEY and CDR2 SVGAGI come from the germline V gene. The CDR3 length is 13 residues. CDR3 DNA: TGTGCCAGCAGTTACTCGTCAGGTCAGCCCCAGCATTTT. Amino acid sequence: CASSYSSGQPQHF.

This clonotype was recorded many times. This chain links TRBV20-1 with TRBJ1-5; D remains unclear. Germline V gene lookup returns CDR1 DFQATT and CDR2 SNEGSKA (reference sequence). Between the trimmed V and J ends, which lost 1 base and 4 bases, there was a span of 8 bases. CDR3 length equals 13 residues. The CDR3 nucleotides read TGCAGTGCTAGAGTCGGATTAAATCAGCCCCAGCATTTT. Amino acids: CSARVGLNQPQHF.